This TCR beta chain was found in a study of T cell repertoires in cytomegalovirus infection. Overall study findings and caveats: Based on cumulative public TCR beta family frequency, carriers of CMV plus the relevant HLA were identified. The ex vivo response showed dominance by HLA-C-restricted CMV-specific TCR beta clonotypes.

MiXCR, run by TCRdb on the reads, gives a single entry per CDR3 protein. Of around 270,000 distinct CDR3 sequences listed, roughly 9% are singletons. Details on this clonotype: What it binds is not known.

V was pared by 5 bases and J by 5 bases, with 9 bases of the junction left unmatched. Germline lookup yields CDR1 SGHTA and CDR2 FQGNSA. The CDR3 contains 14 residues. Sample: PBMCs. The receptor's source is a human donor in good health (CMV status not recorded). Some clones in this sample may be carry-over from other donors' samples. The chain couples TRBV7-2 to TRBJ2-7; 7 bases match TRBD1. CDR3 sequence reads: CASSATTGPDEQYF. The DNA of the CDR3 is TGTGCCAGCAGCGCCACGACAGGGCCTGACGAGCAGTACTTC.